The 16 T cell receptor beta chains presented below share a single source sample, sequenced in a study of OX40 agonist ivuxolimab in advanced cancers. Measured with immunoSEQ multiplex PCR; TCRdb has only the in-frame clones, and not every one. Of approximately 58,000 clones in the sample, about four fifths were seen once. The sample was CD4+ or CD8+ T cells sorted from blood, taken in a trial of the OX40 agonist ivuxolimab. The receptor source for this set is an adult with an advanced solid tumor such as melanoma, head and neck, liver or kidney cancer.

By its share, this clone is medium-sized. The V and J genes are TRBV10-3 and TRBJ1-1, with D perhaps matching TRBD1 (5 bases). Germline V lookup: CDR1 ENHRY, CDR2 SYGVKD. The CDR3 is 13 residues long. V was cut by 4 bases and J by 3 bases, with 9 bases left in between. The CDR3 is CAISVGRDTEAFF. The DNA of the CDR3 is TGTGCCATCAGTGTGGGGCGGGACACTGAAGCTTTCTTT.

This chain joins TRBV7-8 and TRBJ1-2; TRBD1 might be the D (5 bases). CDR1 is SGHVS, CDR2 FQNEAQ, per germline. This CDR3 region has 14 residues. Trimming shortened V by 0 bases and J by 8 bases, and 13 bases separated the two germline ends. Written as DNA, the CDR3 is TGTGCCAGCAGCTTAGCGTCCCAACGGGACGGCTACACCTTC. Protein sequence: CASSLASQRDGYTF.

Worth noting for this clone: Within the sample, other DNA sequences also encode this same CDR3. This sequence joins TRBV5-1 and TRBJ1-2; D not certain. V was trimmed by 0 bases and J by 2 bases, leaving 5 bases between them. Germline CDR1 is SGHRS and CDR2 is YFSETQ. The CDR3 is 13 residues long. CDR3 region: CASSLEGNYGYTF. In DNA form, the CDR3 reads TGCGCCAGCAGCTTGGAAGGGAACTATGGCTACACCTTC. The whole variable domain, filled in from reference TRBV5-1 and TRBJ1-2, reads KAGVTQTPRYLIKTRGQQVTLSCSPISGHRSVSWYQQTPGQGLQFLFEYFSETQRNKGNFPGRFSGRQFSNSRSEMNVSTLELGDSALYLCASSLEGNYGYTFGSGTRLTVV.

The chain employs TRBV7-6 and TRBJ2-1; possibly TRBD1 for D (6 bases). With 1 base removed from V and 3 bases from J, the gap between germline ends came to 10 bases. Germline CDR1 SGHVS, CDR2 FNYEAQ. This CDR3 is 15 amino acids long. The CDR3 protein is CASSLDEQGYNEQFF. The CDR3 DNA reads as TGTGCCAGCAGCTTAGACGAACAGGGCTACAATGAGCAGTTCTTC. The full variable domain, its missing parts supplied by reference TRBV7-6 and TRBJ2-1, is GAGVSQSPRYKVTKRGQDVALRCDPISGHVSLYWYRQALGQGPEFLTYFNYEAQQDKSGLPNDRFSAERPEGSISTLTIQRTEQRDSAMYRCASSLDEQGYNEQFFGPGTRLTVL.

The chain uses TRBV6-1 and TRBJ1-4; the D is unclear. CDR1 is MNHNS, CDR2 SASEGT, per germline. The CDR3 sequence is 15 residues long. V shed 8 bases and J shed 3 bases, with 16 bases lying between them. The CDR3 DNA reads TGTGCCAGCTGTAACGGACCTTTACCTAATGAAAAACTGTTTTTT. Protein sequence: CASCNGPLPNEKLFF.

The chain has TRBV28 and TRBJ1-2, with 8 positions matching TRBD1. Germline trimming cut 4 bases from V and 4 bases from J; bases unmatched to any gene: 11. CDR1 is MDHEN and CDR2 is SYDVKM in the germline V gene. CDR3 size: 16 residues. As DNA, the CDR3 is TGTGCCAGCAGTTCCGGCGGACAGGGTTATGGCTATGGCTACACCTTC. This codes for CASSSGGQGYGYGYTF.

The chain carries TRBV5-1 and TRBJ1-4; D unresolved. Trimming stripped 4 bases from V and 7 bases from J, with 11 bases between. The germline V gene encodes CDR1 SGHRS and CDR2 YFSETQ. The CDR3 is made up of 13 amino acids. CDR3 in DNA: TGCGCCAGCAGCACGGATATGGGTGAAAAACTGTTTTTT. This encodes CASSTDMGEKLFF.

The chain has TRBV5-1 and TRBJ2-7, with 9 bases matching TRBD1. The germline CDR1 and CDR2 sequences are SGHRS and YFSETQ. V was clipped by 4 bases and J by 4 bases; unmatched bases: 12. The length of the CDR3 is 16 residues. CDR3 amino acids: CASSQADPGQGYEQYF. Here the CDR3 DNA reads TGCGCCAGCAGCCAAGCAGACCCAGGACAGGGGTACGAGCAGTACTTC.

CDR3 nucleotides: TGTGCCAGCAGGGAACCCGGACTAGCGGGGTCCTACGAGCAGTACTTC. Amino acid sequence: CASREPGLAGSYEQYF. The V and J genes are TRBV28 and TRBJ2-5, with 12 bases aligning to TRBD2. The J call may be in error: the DNA end matches TRBJ2-7 better. CDR1 MDHEN and CDR2 SYDVKM come from the germline V gene. This CDR3 is 16 amino acids long.

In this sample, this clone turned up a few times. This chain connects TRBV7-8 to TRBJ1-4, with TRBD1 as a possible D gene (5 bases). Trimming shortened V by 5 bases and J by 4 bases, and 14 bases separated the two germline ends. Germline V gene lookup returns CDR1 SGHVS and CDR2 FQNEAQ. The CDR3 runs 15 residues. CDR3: CASSPPGRLNEKLFF. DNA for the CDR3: TGTGCCAGCAGCCCACCGGGACGGCTTAATGAAAAACTGTTTTTT.

The chain's CDR3 is CASSEFVGQSYEQYF. CDR3 coding DNA: TGTGCCAGCAGTGAATTCGTGGGACAGAGCTACGAGCAGTACTTC. This chain links TRBV6-1 with TRBJ2-7; 7 nucleotides agree with TRBD1. The CDR3 sequence is 15 residues long. V lost 2 bases, J lost 3 bases, and 7 bases stayed unmatched. Germline V CDR1 and CDR2: MNHNS, SASEGT.

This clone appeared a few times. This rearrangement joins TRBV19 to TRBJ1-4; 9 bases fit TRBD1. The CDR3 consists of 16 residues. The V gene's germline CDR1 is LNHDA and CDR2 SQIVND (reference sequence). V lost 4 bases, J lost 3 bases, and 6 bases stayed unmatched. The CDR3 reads CASSTRDREANEKLFF. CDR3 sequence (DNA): TGTGCCAGTAGTACCCGGGACAGGGAGGCTAATGAAAAACTGTTTTTT.

As DNA, the CDR3 is TGTGCCAGCAGGCGTTGGGGGGAAAGCTCCTACGAGCAGTACTTC. Protein product: CASRRWGESSYEQYF. This sequence joins TRBV27 and TRBJ2-7, with a weak D call TRBD2 (6 bases). The CDR3 loop spans 15 amino acids. Trimming stripped 6 bases from V and 0 bases from J, with 15 bases between. The germline gives CDR1 MNHEY, CDR2 SMNVEV (reference sequence).

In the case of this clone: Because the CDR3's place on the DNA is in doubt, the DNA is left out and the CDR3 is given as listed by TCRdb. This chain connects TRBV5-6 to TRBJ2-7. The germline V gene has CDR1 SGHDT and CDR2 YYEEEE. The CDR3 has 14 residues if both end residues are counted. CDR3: CASSLFGPGYEQYF.

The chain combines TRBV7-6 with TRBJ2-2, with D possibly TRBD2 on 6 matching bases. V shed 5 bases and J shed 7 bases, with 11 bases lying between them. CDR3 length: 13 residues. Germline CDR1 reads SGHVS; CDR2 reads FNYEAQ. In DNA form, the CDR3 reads TGTGCCAGCAGCCGGGCCGGGAGCGGGGAGCTGTTTTTT. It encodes CASSRAGSGELFF.

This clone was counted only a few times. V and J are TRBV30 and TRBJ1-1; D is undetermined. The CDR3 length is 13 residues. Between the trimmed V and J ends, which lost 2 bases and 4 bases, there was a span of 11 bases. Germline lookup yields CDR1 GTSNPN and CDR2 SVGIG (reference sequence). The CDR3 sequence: CAWSTVFGTEAFF. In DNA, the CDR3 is TGTGCCTGGAGTACTGTCTTTGGCACTGAAGCTTTCTTT.